The 7 T cell receptor beta chains listed next were all sequenced from one sample in a study of regulatory T cells in long-lasting Graves disease. Indicated time point: newly diagnosed GD, antithyroid drugs for less than 3 months. From PBMCs, RNA was extracted and then used to make the TCR library. Construction of TCR beta libraries relied on iRepertoire HTBI primers and on Arm-PCR targeting CDR3 regions. MiXCR was run by TCRdb on the multiplex PCR reads, yielding one entry per CDR3 protein. Of about 310,000 distinct CDR3 sequences in the sample, roughly 18% were seen once. Material: peripheral blood mononuclear cells (PBMCs), obtained at new diagnosis, from a patient treated with antithyroid drugs. All receptors come from a female donor with Graves disease.

This clonotype appeared many times. This chain links TRBV11-2 with TRBJ2-1, with D possibly being TRBD1 or TRBD2 (5 bases each). The CDR3 sequence is 19 residues long. Germline-derived CDR1 and CDR2 are SGHAT and FQNNGV. V lost 3 bases to trimming and J lost 3 bases, with 24 bases between them. The CDR3 DNA follows: TGTGCCAGCAGCTTCTTGTGGGACGGTCTTTCGGGGAGCTACAATGAGCAGTTCTTC. It yields the protein CASSFLWDGLSGSYNEQFF.

The chain recombines TRBV20-1 with TRBJ2-1; D uncertain. The J call is uncertain, as TRBJ2-5 better fits the DNA end. There are 12 residues in the CDR3. Germline-derived CDR1 and CDR2 are DFQATT and SNEGSKA (reference sequence). DNA for the CDR3: TGCAGTGCTAGAGCCACCCCCGAGACCCAGTACTTC. It is translated as CSARATPETQYF.

This clonotype was found many times. A read error may explain this, as a much larger clone is one base away. The chain's CDR3 is CASSPYTDTQYF. CDR3 in DNA: TGTGCCAGCAGCCCCTACACAGATACGCAGTATTTT. V and J are TRBV7-2 and TRBJ2-3; D not resolved. The ends were cut back, 5 bases at V and 2 bases at J, with 5 bases in the middle. Per the germline V gene, CDR1 is SGHTA and CDR2 is FQGNSA. This CDR3 region has 12 residues.

The V call is TRBV5-8, the J call TRBJ2-7; D uncertain. This CDR3 spans 17 amino acids. V was trimmed by 0 bases and J by 5 bases, leaving 21 bases between them. CDR1 and CDR2 (germline): SGHTS, YDEGEE. The CDR3, as DNA: TGTGCCAGCAGCTTGGCCTTTAGGGAAAAACGTGTCGACGAGCAGTACTTC. Translating gives CASSLAFREKRVDEQYF.

This clonotype was counted at least ten times. V and J are TRBV12-3 or TRBV12-4 and TRBJ2-3, with D perhaps matching TRBD2 (6 bases). V was cut by 6 bases and J by 2 bases, with 15 bases left in between. The CDR3 is 15 residues long. This chain's CDR3 is CASSPPLAPTDTQYF. The CDR3 bases are TGTGCCAGCAGCCCCCCTCTAGCGCCCACAGATACGCAGTATTTT.

This clonotype was counted ten times or more. The chain couples TRBV29-1 to TRBJ1-1; D is uncertain. Trimming took 5 bases from V and 6 from J, leaving 16 bases between them. CDR3 length equals 13 residues. The germline gives CDR1 SQVTM, CDR2 ANQGSEA. The CDR3 DNA reads TGCAGCGTTAATGATCGGGCGGGCGCTGAAGCTTTCTTT. It yields the protein CSVNDRAGAEAFF.

Note on this clonotype: A much larger clone sits a single nucleotide away, making a read error possible. The V and J genes are TRBV6-1 and TRBJ2-1, with D possibly matching TRBD1 (6 bases). Germline CDR1 reads MNHNS; CDR2 reads SASEGT. The germline V and J ends were trimmed by 9 bases and 0 bases, with 12 bases remaining between them. CDR3 size: 14 residues. CDR3 in amino acids: CASWGRGSYNEQFF. CDR3 bases: TGTGCCAGTTGGGGCAGGGGCTCCTACAATGAGCAGTTCTTC.